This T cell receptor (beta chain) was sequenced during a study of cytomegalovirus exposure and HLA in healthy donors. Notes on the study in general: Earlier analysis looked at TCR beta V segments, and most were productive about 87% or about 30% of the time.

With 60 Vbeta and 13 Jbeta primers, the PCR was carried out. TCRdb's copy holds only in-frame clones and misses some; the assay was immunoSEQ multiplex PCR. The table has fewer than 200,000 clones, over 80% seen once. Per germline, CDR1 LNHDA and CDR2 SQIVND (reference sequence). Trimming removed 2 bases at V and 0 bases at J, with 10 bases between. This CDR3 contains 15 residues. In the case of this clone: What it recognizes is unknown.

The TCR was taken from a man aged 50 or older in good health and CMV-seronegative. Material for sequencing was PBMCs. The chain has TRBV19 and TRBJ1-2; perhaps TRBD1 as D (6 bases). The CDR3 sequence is CASSIIGQTNYGYTF. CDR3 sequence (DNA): TGTGCCAGTAGTATAATCGGACAGACTAACTATGGCTACACCTTC.